This TCR beta chain is from a study of OX40 agonist ivuxolimab in advanced cancers. Germline values: CDR1 SGHTS, CDR2 YDEGEE. V lost 8 bases and J lost 4; bases outside the gene matches: 12. This CDR3 region has 15 residues. Only in-frame clones appear in the TCRdb table, and some are missing; sequencing was by immunoSEQ multiplex PCR. The sample has several thousand clones, about 80% seen once. The clonotype was recovered from an adult with an advanced solid tumor such as melanoma, head and neck, liver or kidney cancer. Sequencing was performed on CD4+ or CD8+ T cells sorted from blood, taken in a trial of the OX40 agonist ivuxolimab. The chain recombines TRBV5-8 with TRBJ2-3; 8 bases map to TRBD2. This CDR3 reads CARTGGRTEPDTQYF. The CDR3, as DNA: TGTGCCAGGACGGGGGGGCGGACAGAGCCAGATACGCAGTATTTT.